This T cell receptor beta chain emerged from a study of cytomegalovirus exposure and HLA in healthy donors. This clone was counted a single time. The protocol was immunoSEQ multiplex PCR, while the TCRdb copy is restricted to in-frame clones and leaves out a portion. The table has 78,000 or so clones, less than 96% seen once; the top ten hold roughly 1.6%. The source material was PBMCs. This clonotype was obtained from a young man in good health and CMV-seropositive.

The CDR3 loop is CASSVAGTANSPLHF. The CDR3 DNA reads TGTGCCAGCAGCGTAGCTGGGACAGCTAATTCACCCCTCCACTTT. V and J are TRBV9 and TRBJ1-6; 7 nucleotides align to TRBD1. The V segment lost 0 bases and the J segment 6 bases; nucleotides outside the gene matches: 3. The germline V gene has CDR1 SGDLS and CDR2 YYNGEE. This CDR3 has 15 residues.